These 15 T cell receptor beta chains were sequenced from one sample in a study of T cell responses to AZD1222 COVID-19 vaccine. Libraries were prepared by immunoSEQ multiplex PCR; TCRdb keeps only in-frame clonotypes and omits some of them. The sample carries 150,000 or so clones, 85% to 95% recorded once. Specimen: peripheral blood, collected on day 0 of AZD1222 vaccination. Source of these receptors: an adult in good health.

The chain combines TRBV2 with TRBJ1-2; TRBD1 aligns across 7 bases. CDR1 is SNHLY, CDR2 FYNNEI, per germline. The CDR3 is 14 residues long. The V and J ends lost 6 bases and 5 bases, in that order; junction bases with no gene match: 9. This CDR3 reads CASSPGQAVYGYTF. CDR3 bases: TGTGCCAGCAGCCCCGGACAGGCGGTTTATGGCTACACCTTC.

The rearrangement joins TRBV11-3 to TRBJ1-3; D not resolved. Germline lookup yields CDR1 SGHNT and CDR2 YENEEA. V dropped 5 bases and J dropped 3 bases, with 5 bases sitting between them. The CDR3 covers 12 residues. The CDR3 DNA is TGTGCCAGCAGCGCGCGTGGAAACACCATATATTTT. It codes for CASSARGNTIYF.

The chain uses TRBV28 and TRBJ2-7; 9 bases are shared with TRBD1. With 3 bases clipped from V and 4 bases from J, the junction kept 7 bases outside the gene matches. Germline lookup yields CDR1 MDHEN and CDR2 SYDVKM. The CDR3 loop spans 15 amino acids. CDR3 nucleotide sequence: TGTGCCAGCAGTTTCCCGGGACAGGGTGTGTACGAGCAGTACTTC. Its translation is CASSFPGQGVYEQYF.

This chain connects TRBV30 to TRBJ1-5, with D maybe TRBD1 (6 bases). There are 12 residues in the CDR3. Between the trimmed V and J ends, which lost 4 bases and 7 bases, there was a span of 11 bases. Germline V lookup: CDR1 GTSNPN, CDR2 SVGIG (reference sequence). The chain's CDR3 is CAWTSGAQPQHF. DNA of the CDR3: TGTGCCTGGACATCAGGGGCACAGCCCCAGCATTTT.

The chain has TRBV28 and TRBJ2-2; D may match TRBD1 or TRBD2 (5 bases each). Germline CDR1 and CDR2: MDHEN and SYDVKM. V shed 2 bases and J shed 5 bases, with 15 bases lying between them. The length of the CDR3 is 16 residues. CDR3 nucleotide sequence: TGTGCCAGCAGTTTACCCGGGGCAGGGAGTACCGGGGAGCTGTTTTTT. This translates into CASSLPGAGSTGELFF.

The V gene is TRBV5-1, the J gene TRBJ2-3; D is unclear. Germline CDR1 is SGHRS and CDR2 is YFSETQ. The CDR3 has 15 amino acids. The V and J ends lost 0 bases and 0 bases respectively, with 8 bases between them. This chain's CDR3 is CASSLGSVSTDTQYF. The CDR3 bases are TGCGCCAGCAGCTTGGGGTCAGTGAGCACAGATACGCAGTATTTT.

The rearrangement uses TRBV10-3 and TRBJ2-3; a weak D match, TRBD2 (6 bases). Germline V gene sequence: CDR1 ENHRY, CDR2 SYGVKD. The CDR3 consists of 14 residues. The germline V and J ends were trimmed by 6 bases and 1 base, with 11 bases remaining between them. Here the CDR3 reads CAIRSGLRTDTQYF. CDR3 sequence (DNA): TGTGCCATCAGATCGGGACTCCGCACAGATACGCAGTATTTT.

The J gene is TRBJ1-2, the V gene TRBV7-3, with 8 bases identical to TRBD1. The length of the CDR3 is 14 residues. Losses at the gene ends were 2 bases for V and 5 bases for J; bases not matched to a gene: 4. Germline V gives CDR1 SGHTA, CDR2 FQGTGA. The CDR3 here is CASSLLRGHYGYTF. As DNA, the CDR3 is TGTGCCAGCAGCTTACTCAGGGGGCATTATGGCTACACCTTC.

This rearrangement joins TRBV28 to TRBJ1-2; D perhaps matches TRBD1 (6 bases). Germline-derived CDR1 and CDR2 are MDHEN and SYDVKM. Between the trimmed V and J ends, which lost 3 bases and 6 bases, there was a span of 14 bases. This CDR3 comprises 14 residues. The CDR3 region has the DNA TGTGCCAGCAGTTTGTTTTCCGGGGGCAATGGCTACACCTTC. It is translated as CASSLFSGGNGYTF.

The chain couples TRBV7-3 to TRBJ1-1; 7 bases match TRBD1. In germline, CDR1 is SGHTA, CDR2 FQGTGA. This CDR3 region has 15 residues. The V segment lost 3 bases and the J segment 0 bases; nucleotides outside the gene matches: 4. DNA for the CDR3: TGTGCCAGCAGCTTTTCAACAGGGGTGAACACTGAAGCTTTCTTT. Translated: CASSFSTGVNTEAFF. Based on the CDR3 plus reference TRBV7-3 and TRBJ1-1, the full variable domain is GAGVSQTPSNKVTEKGKYVELRCDPISGHTALYWYRQSLGQGPEFLIYFQGTGAADDSGLPNDRFFAVRPEGSVSTLKIQRTERGDSAVYLCASSFSTGVNTEAFFGQGTRLTVV.

The chain is built from TRBV15 and TRBJ1-5, with D hard to call. The CDR3 runs to 15 residues. Per germline, CDR1 LNHNV and CDR2 YYDKDF (reference sequence). The V end was cut by 4 bases, the J end by 0 bases, with 10 bases between. The CDR3 here is CATSTPEDSNQPQHF. DNA of the CDR3: TGTGCCACCAGCACCCCGGAGGATAGCAATCAGCCCCAGCATTTT.

This rearrangement joins TRBV4-1 to TRBJ2-5; perhaps TRBD2 as D (5 bases). Per germline, CDR1 MGHRA and CDR2 YSYEKL. The CDR3 has 13 amino acids. V was trimmed by 0 bases and J by 4 bases, leaving 6 bases between them. The CDR3 region has the DNA TGCGCCAGCAGCCAAGATGAGGGAGAGACCCAGTACTTC. Amino acid sequence: CASSQDEGETQYF.

V and J are TRBV24-1 and TRBJ2-2; possible D gene TRBD1, 5 bases. The V and J ends lost 3 bases and 6 bases respectively, with 7 bases between them. The CDR3 is 13 residues long. Per the germline V gene, CDR1 is KGHDR and CDR2 is SFDVKD. This CDR3 is CATSDQTAGELFF. Here the CDR3 DNA reads TGTGCCACCAGTGATCAGACAGCCGGGGAGCTGTTTTTT.

The rearrangement joins TRBV29-1 to TRBJ1-5; maybe TRBD1 (5 bases). CDR1 is SQVTM, CDR2 ANQGSEA, per germline. V lost 4 bases to trimming and J lost 4 bases, with 11 bases between them. The CDR3 is 13 residues long. The CDR3 DNA is TGCAGCGTTGGCGGGGCTTCAAATCAGCCCCAGCATTTT. Translating gives CSVGGASNQPQHF.

CDR3 loop: CASSLYGNQPQHF. CDR3 DNA sequence: TGTGCCAGCAGCTTATACGGGAATCAGCCCCAGCATTTT. The gene calls are TRBV13 and TRBJ1-5; D is ambiguous. Germline CDR1 is PRHDT and CDR2 is FYEKMQ (reference sequence). This CDR3 contains 13 residues. V lost 2 bases, J lost 4 bases, and 6 bases lay in between.